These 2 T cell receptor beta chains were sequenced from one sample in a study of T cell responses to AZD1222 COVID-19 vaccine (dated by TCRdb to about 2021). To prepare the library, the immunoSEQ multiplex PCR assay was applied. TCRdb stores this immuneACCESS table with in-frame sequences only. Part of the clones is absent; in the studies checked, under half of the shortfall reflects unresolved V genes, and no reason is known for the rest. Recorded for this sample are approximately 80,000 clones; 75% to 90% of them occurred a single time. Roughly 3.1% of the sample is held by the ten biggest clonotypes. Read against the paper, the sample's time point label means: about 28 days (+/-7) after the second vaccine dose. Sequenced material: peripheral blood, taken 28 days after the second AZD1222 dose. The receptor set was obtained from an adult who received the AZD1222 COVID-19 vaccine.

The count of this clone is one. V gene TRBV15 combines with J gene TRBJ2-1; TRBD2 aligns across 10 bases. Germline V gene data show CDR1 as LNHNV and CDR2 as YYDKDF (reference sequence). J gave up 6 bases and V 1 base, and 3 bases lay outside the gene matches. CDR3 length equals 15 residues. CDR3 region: CATSRGTSGANEQFF. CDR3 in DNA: TGTGCCACCAGCAGAGGGACTAGCGGAGCCAATGAGCAGTTCTTC.

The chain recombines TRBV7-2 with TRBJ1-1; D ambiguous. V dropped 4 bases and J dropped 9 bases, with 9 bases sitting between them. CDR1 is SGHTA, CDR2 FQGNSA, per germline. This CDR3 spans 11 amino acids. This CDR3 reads CASSSQFQAFF. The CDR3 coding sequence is TGTGCCAGCAGCTCCCAATTCCAAGCTTTCTTT.